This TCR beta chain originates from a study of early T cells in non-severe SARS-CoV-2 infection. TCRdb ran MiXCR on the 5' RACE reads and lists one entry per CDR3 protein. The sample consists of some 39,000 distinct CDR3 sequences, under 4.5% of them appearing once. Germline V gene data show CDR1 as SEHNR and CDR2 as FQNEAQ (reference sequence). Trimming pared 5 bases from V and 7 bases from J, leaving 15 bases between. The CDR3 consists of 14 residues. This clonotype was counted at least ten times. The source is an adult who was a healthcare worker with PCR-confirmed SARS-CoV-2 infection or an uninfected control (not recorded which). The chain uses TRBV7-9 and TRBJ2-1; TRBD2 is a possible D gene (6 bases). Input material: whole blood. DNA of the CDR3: TGTGCCAGCAGCCCAGTGGAGCGGGTAAATGAGCAGTTCTTC. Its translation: CASSPVERVNEQFF. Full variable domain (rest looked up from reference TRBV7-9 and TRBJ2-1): DTGVSQNPRHKITKRGQNVTFRCDPISEHNRLYWYRQTLGQGPEFLTYFQNEAQLEKSRLLSDRFSAERPKGSFSTLEIQRTEQGDSAMYLCASSPVERVNEQFFGPGTRLTVL.